This T cell receptor (beta chain) was sequenced for a study of tumor and adjacent non-tumor tissue in lung cancer. Study-wide context: There were some 11 adenocarcinoma, 2 squamous cell carcinoma and 1 small cell lung cancer cases. Whole-study results and caveats: In normal lung, the top 100 clones were significantly more dominant than in tumor.

The CDR3 is 17 amino acids. The germline V gene encodes CDR1 MNHNS and CDR2 SASEGT. This sample's RNA came from whole unsorted tissue. Distant lung tissue was collected more than 3 cm away from the tumor edge. Chemotherapy-naive patients with new lung cancer underwent thoracic surgery in China, August–late 2014. As for this clonotype: What it binds is unknown. One end of the junction fails to match germline, which may point to a read error.

TCRbeta libraries were built with three rounds of nested PCR, modified from ARM-PCR. One entry per CDR3 protein results from TCRdb running MiXCR on the multiplex PCR reads. Of roughly 90,000 distinct CDR3 sequences listed, roughly three quarters are singletons. The receptor was isolated from a woman aged 50 to 60 with non-small cell lung cancer. The sequenced sample consisted of distant non-tumor lung tissue. The chain recombines TRBV6-1 with TRBJ2-1, with TRBD2 identical over 7 bases. The CDR3 nucleotides read TGTGCCAGCAGTGCGCTAATGGGGAGCGGGGCCTACAAAGAGCAGTTCTTC. Protein product: CASSALMGSGAYKEQFF.